These 8 T cell receptor beta chains were all obtained from the same sample, sequenced in a study of blood T cell repertoires in COVID-19. Sequencing used immunoSEQ multiplex PCR; TCRdb keeps in-frame clones, though not all of them. The table shows about 76,000 clones, with under 95% occurring only once. Input material: peripheral blood. The source is a human donor in a cohort sampled during active COVID-19.

This clone was observed a handful of times. The chain links TRBV18 to TRBJ1-4, with a weak D call TRBD1 (5 bases). There are 15 residues in the CDR3. Germline V gives CDR1 KGHSH, CDR2 LQKENI. V lost 2 bases to trimming and J lost 8 bases, with 15 bases between them. DNA for the CDR3: TGTGCCAGCTCACCAAGGGCGCAGGGAAACGAAAAACTGTTTTTT. Protein sequence: CASSPRAQGNEKLFF.

The rearrangement uses TRBV19 and TRBJ2-2; weak D call: TRBD2 (7 bases). V was shortened by 7 bases and J by 2 bases, with 20 bases between the two germline ends. Germline V gene sequence: CDR1 LNHDA, CDR2 SQIVND (reference sequence). The CDR3 covers 17 residues. As DNA, the CDR3 is TGTGCCAGTACCGCCTGGGGGGGGGCGTTTAACACCGGGGAGCTGTTTTTT. It translates to CASTAWGGAFNTGELFF.

This chain uses TRBV4-1 with TRBJ2-1, with 8 nucleotides matching TRBD2. Germline V gene lookup returns CDR1 MGHRA and CDR2 YSYEKL. CDR3 length: 17 residues. The ends lost 4 bases at V and 6 bases at J; junction bases unmatched: 14. This chain's CDR3 is CASSPLLGTRLPNEQFF. In nucleotides, the CDR3 is TGCGCCAGCAGCCCCTTGCTAGGGACTAGACTCCCCAATGAGCAGTTCTTC.

The chain couples TRBV5-1 to TRBJ2-5, with 7 nucleotides matching TRBD2. The CDR3 runs to 14 residues. V lost 4 bases, J lost 5 bases, and 8 bases stayed unmatched. Germline V gene data show CDR1 as SGHRS and CDR2 as YFSETQ. The CDR3 DNA is TGCGCCAGCAGCCTCGCGGCGGGGGACGAGACCCAGTACTTC. This translates into CASSLAAGDETQYF. Filled out from reference TRBV5-1 and TRBJ2-5, the complete variable domain reads KAGVTQTPRYLIKTRGQQVTLSCSPISGHRSVSWYQQTPGQGLQFLFEYFSETQRNKGNFPGRFSGRQFSNSRSEMNVSTLELGDSALYLCASSLAAGDETQYFGPGTRLLVL.

This clone was seen a handful of times. The chain joins TRBV9 to TRBJ2-1, with 10 nucleotides matching TRBD2. The junction had 0 bases not matched to a gene; V was cut back by 3 bases and J by 0 bases. CDR1 SGDLS and CDR2 YYNGEE come from the germline V gene. The CDR3 runs to 15 residues. The CDR3 loop reads CASSASGSSYNEQFF. The CDR3 region has the DNA TGTGCCAGCAGCGCTAGCGGGAGCTCCTACAATGAGCAGTTCTTC. The full variable domain, with the rest looked up from reference TRBV9 and TRBJ2-1, is DSGVTQTPKHLITATGQRVTLRCSPRSGDLSVYWYQQSLDQGLQFLIQYYNGEERAKGNILERFSAQQFPDLHSELNLSSLELGDSALYFCASSASGSSYNEQFFGPGTRLTVL.

The chain links TRBV6-4 to TRBJ2-1; perhaps TRBD2 as D (5 bases). The CDR3 totals 13 residues. Trimming left V 4 bases short and J 2 bases short, with 6 bases between. From germline, CDR1 is MRHNA and CDR2 SNTAGT. This CDR3 reads CASSAGTYNEQFF. The CDR3 nucleotides read TGTGCCAGCAGTGCCGGGACCTACAATGAGCAGTTCTTC.

This clone was seen more than once but under ten times. The chain combines TRBV4-3 with TRBJ2-3, with 13 bases that match TRBD2. The CDR3 runs to 16 residues. Germline-derived CDR1 and CDR2 are LGHNA and YSLEER. V lost 1 base and J lost 7; bases outside the gene matches: 5. CDR3 residues: CASSQGLAGGLNTQYF. The DNA of the CDR3 is TGCGCCAGCAGCCAAGGACTAGCGGGAGGCTTAAATACGCAGTATTTT.

The V and J genes are TRBV28 and TRBJ2-7; 10 positions match TRBD1. Germline CDR1 MDHEN, CDR2 SYDVKM. CDR3 length equals 12 residues. V gave up 5 bases and J gave up 12 bases; unmatched junction bases: 7. As DNA, the CDR3 is TGTGCCAGCAGTCAGGACAGGGGGTACGGGTACTTC. Translating it yields CASSQDRGYGYF.